This T cell receptor (beta chain) came from a study of blood T cell repertoires in COVID-19. Repertoires were generated with immunoSEQ multiplex PCR, while TCRdb's copy carries only in-frame clones and drops some. The table records 200,000 to 300,000 clones, approximately 80% of them present only once. This sequence was found in a man aged 35-49 years who had recovered from COVID-19. The specimen was peripheral blood.

The CDR3 loop reads CASSPPNRGALNYGYTF. CDR3 sequence (DNA): TGTGCCAGCTCACCACCGAACAGGGGGGCGTTAAACTATGGCTACACCTTC. The chain links TRBV18 to TRBJ1-2; 8 bases fit TRBD1. The CDR3 totals 17 residues. Germline lookup yields CDR1 KGHSH and CDR2 LQKENI. V was pared by 0 bases and J by 2 bases, with 8 bases of the junction left unmatched. Combining the CDR3 with reference TRBV18 and TRBJ1-2 gives the whole variable domain NAGVMQNPRHLVRRRGQEARLRCSPMKGHSHVYWYRQLPEEGLKFMVYLQKENIIDESGMPKERFSAEFPKEGPSILRIQQVVRGDSAAYFCASSPPNRGALNYGYTFGSGTRLTVV.